This T cell receptor beta chain was observed in a study of tumor-infiltrating lymphocytes in localized non-small cell lung cancer. TCRdb keeps only in-frame clones here, not all; method: immunoSEQ multiplex PCR. Here the sample spans 9,000 to 15,000 clones, around 76% being singletons. CDR3 length equals 15 residues. The germline V gene encodes CDR1 MGHRA and CDR2 YSYEKL. V lost 4 bases, J lost 6 bases, and 18 bases lay in between. Specimen: uninvolved lung tissue not adjacent to the tumor. The sequence was collected from a human donor with non-small cell lung cancer. The chain has TRBV4-1 and TRBJ1-1, with D perhaps matching TRBD1 (6 bases). In DNA, the CDR3 is TGCGCCAGCAGCCCTAGAGCTACAGGGCCATCTGAAGCTTTCTTT. It encodes CASSPRATGPSEAFF.